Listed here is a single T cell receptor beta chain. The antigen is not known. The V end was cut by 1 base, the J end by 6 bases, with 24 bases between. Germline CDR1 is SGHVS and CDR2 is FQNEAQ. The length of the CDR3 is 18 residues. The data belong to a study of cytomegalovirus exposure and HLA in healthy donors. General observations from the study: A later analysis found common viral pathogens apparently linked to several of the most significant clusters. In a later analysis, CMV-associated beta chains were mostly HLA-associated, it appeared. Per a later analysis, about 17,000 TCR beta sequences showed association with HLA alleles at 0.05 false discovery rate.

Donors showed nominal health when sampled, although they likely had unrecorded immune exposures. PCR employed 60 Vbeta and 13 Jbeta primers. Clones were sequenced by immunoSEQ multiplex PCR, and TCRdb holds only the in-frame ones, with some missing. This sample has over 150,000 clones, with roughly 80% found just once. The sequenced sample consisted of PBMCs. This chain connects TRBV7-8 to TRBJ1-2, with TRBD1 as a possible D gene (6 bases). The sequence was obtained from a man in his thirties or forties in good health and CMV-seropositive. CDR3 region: CASSLGVLQGGDRNGYTF. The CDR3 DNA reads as TGTGCCAGCAGCTTAGGGGTGTTACAGGGTGGGGATAGAAATGGCTACACCTTC.